Following are 5 T cell receptor beta chains from one sample sequenced in a study of blood T cells in healthy people across ages. Next came a second PCR, run for about 6 to 12 cycles, which used a sample-barcoded 5' primer along with a J-beta primer mix. TCRdb reprocessed the 5' RACE reads with MiXCR, giving one entry per CDR3 protein. The table shows hundreds of thousands of distinct CDR3 sequences, with under 25% occurring only once. The source material was blood. The receptors shown here come from a man aged 65-85 years in good health.

The chain combines TRBV11-2 with TRBJ2-1, with D possibly matching TRBD1 (6 bases). Per the germline V gene, CDR1 is SGHAT and CDR2 is FQNNGV. V shed 5 bases and J shed 5 bases, with 19 bases lying between them. The CDR3 runs to 16 residues. The CDR3 bases are TGTGCCAGCAGCCCCAGCTGGGGGCCTGATAACAATGAGCAGTTCTTC. Encoded protein: CASSPSWGPDNNEQFF.

J is TRBJ1-1 and V is TRBV3-1, with 7 bases fitting TRBD1. CDR3 length equals 13 residues. The V segment lost 6 bases and the J segment 5 bases; nucleotides outside the gene matches: 6. The V gene's germline CDR1 is LGHDT and CDR2 YNNKEL (reference sequence). The DNA of the CDR3 is TGTGCCAGCAGACCACAGGGGAGGACTGAAGCTTTCTTT. Its translation is CASRPQGRTEAFF.

This clonotype came up a few times. The J gene is TRBJ2-1, the V gene TRBV3-1; 10 nucleotides match TRBD2. Germline V gives CDR1 LGHDT, CDR2 YNNKEL (reference sequence). This CDR3 is 16 amino acids long. Trimming at V came to 1 base and at J to 6 bases, leaving 6 bases not matched to a gene. Written as DNA, the CDR3 is TGTGCCAGCAGCCAAGCTGCTAGCGGGAGTTTCAATGAGCAGTTCTTC. Translating it yields CASSQAASGSFNEQFF.

The chain links TRBV11-2 to TRBJ2-3, with 13 bases fitting TRBD2. CDR3 length equals 18 residues. Germline CDR1 reads SGHAT; CDR2 reads FQNNGV. Trimming at V came to 0 bases and at J to 4 bases, leaving 7 bases not matched to a gene. The CDR3 DNA follows: TGTGCCAGCAGCTTAGACGTTCGGACTAGCGGGAGCCCAGATACGCAGTATTTT. Translating it yields CASSLDVRTSGSPDTQYF.

The gene calls are TRBV3-1 and TRBJ2-5, with unresolved D. This CDR3 region has 12 residues. Trimming shortened V by 3 bases and J by 5 bases, and 7 bases separated the two germline ends. Per the germline V gene, CDR1 is LGHDT and CDR2 is YNNKEL (reference sequence). The DNA for the CDR3 is TGTGCCAGCAGCCAGAGTATGGAGACCCAGTACTTC. Translation gives CASSQSMETQYF.